These 17 T cell receptor beta chains were all obtained from the same sample, sequenced in a study of blood T cells in healthy people across ages. Primers used in a second PCR of roughly 6 to 11 cycles were a sample-barcoded 5' primer and a J-beta primer mix. TCRdb passed the 5' RACE reads through MiXCR, listing each CDR3 protein once. This sample has roughly 1,000,000 distinct CDR3 sequences; 20% to 25% occur once, and the top ten carry approximately 0.71%. In addition, the sample was reused for a study of T cells of mothers and their children.

The sample comprised blood. The source is a girl aged 2-10 years in good health.

On this clonotype: The junction differs from germline at one of its ends, possibly a read error. The CDR3 protein is CASSPGGALNF. The CDR3 DNA follows: TGTGCCAGCAGCCCCGGGGGGGCTCTGAACTTC. The rearrangement links TRBV7-2 to TRBJ2-5, with 8 bases fitting TRBD2. This CDR3 spans 11 amino acids. CDR1 is SGHTA and CDR2 is FQGNSA in the germline V gene.

This clonotype has just a few counts. The chain carries TRBV6-1 and TRBJ2-3, with 9 nucleotides matching TRBD2. The germline gives CDR1 MNHNS, CDR2 SASEGT. The CDR3 extends over 17 amino acids. V lost 6 bases, J lost 4 bases, and 14 bases stayed unmatched. Here the CDR3 DNA reads TGTGCCAGCAGACGAAAGGGTAGCGGGGGAGTGGCAGATACGCAGTATTTT. Its protein product is CASRRKGSGGVADTQYF.

This clonotype was seen at least ten times. CDR3 nucleotide sequence: TGTGCCAGCAGCTTATTGGGCTCGGGGAATGAGCAGTTCTTC. Encoded protein: CASSLLGSGNEQFF. J is TRBJ2-1 and V is TRBV7-3, with D perhaps TRBD2 (5 bases). Germline CDR1 SGHTA, CDR2 FQGTGA. The CDR3 has 14 amino acids. Trimming stripped 2 bases from V and 7 bases from J, with 12 bases between.

Only a few counts were recorded for this clonotype. The chain employs TRBV7-8 and TRBJ2-7, with D tentatively TRBD2 (5 bases). This CDR3 comprises 15 residues. The germline V gene has CDR1 SGHVS and CDR2 FQNEAQ. The V and J ends lost 5 bases and 3 bases respectively, with 17 bases between them. CDR3 nucleotides: TGTGCCAGCAGCCCTAGTGGGGAGAAGGACTACGAGCAGTACTTC. Residues: CASSPSGEKDYEQYF.

In this sample, this clonotype turned up many times. The chain is built from TRBV7-4 and TRBJ2-7; possibly TRBD1 for D (5 bases). There are 16 residues in the CDR3. Germline-derived CDR1 and CDR2 are SGHVT and SQSDAQ. Trimming pared 4 bases from V and 0 bases from J, leaving 16 bases between. CDR3 region: CASSSPHRKLSYEQYF. CDR3 coding DNA: TGTGCCAGCAGCTCCCCTCACAGGAAACTCTCCTACGAGCAGTACTTC.

This clonotype was recorded a few times. The rearrangement links TRBV5-1 to TRBJ2-1, with a weak D call TRBD1 (5 bases). V was pared by 6 bases and J by 7 bases, with 23 bases between. This CDR3 is 16 amino acids long. Germline CDR1 reads SGHRS; CDR2 reads YFSETQ. The CDR3 is CASKPLPTVFYNEQFF. CDR3 nucleotides: TGCGCCAGCAAACCGCTTCCGACAGTCTTCTATAATGAGCAGTTCTTC.

This clonotype was seen only a few times. In DNA, the CDR3 is TGTGCCAGCAGTTTCTCCAGGACTAATTACGAGCAGTACTTC. Residues: CASSFSRTNYEQYF. V and J are TRBV6-5 and TRBJ2-7; TRBD2 is a possible D gene (6 bases). Germline loops: CDR1 MNHEY, CDR2 SVGAGI. V was cut by 4 bases and J by 4 bases, with 14 bases left in between. This CDR3 is built from 14 residues.

In its sample, this clonotype was seen many times. The chain is built from TRBV5-6 and TRBJ2-3, with a possible D match to TRBD1 (5 bases). Trimming pared 2 bases from V and 5 bases from J, leaving 6 bases between. CDR3 length: 12 residues. Looked up from germline, CDR1 is SGHDT and CDR2 is YYEEEE. The CDR3 is CASSLGVDTQYF. The CDR3 DNA sequence: TGTGCCAGCAGCTTAGGGGTAGATACGCAGTATTTT.

This clonotype was seen a few times. The chain recombines TRBV27 with TRBJ2-4; D is perhaps TRBD1 (6 bases). The V gene lost 5 bases and the J gene lost 3 bases, with 17 bases spanning the gap. Germline assignment: CDR1 MNHEY and CDR2 SMNVEV (reference sequence). The CDR3 loop spans 16 amino acids. This chain's CDR3 is CASSTRTAPYKNIQYF. Here the CDR3 DNA reads TGTGCCAGCAGTACCCGGACAGCCCCCTACAAAAACATTCAGTACTTC.

This clonotype showed up just a few times. The rearrangement joins TRBV9 to TRBJ1-4; D possibly corresponds to TRBD1 (5 bases). The CDR3 consists of 15 residues. V was shortened by 2 bases and J by 8 bases, with 16 bases between the two germline ends. Germline lookup yields CDR1 SGDLS and CDR2 YYNGEE. The CDR3: CASSVGGGAGEKLFF. Written as DNA, the CDR3 is TGTGCCAGCAGCGTCGGCGGCGGGGCGGGAGAAAAACTGTTTTTT.

A few counts support this clonotype. This chain connects TRBV24-1 to TRBJ2-5; 7 bases match TRBD2. The CDR3 extends over 12 amino acids. From germline, CDR1 is KGHDR and CDR2 SFDVKD. Trimming at V came to 4 bases and at J to 5 bases, leaving 0 bases not matched to a gene. The CDR3 spells CATSDGRETQYF. CDR3 DNA sequence: TGTGCCACCAGTGACGGGAGGGAGACCCAGTACTTC.

CDR3 residues: CASSLTGTSVYEQYF. CDR3 in DNA: TGTGCCAGCAGTTTAACCGGGACTAGTGTCTACGAGCAGTACTTC. This chain connects TRBV28 to TRBJ2-7; 8 bases map to TRBD2. From germline, CDR1 is MDHEN and CDR2 SYDVKM. After removal of 2 bases from V and 3 bases from J, the junction contained 6 bases not matched to a gene. The CDR3 length is 15 residues.

The chain is built from TRBV19 and TRBJ1-1; D unresolved. Germline-derived CDR1 and CDR2 are LNHDA and SQIVND (reference sequence). V lost 3 bases, J lost 3 bases, and 8 bases lay in between. This CDR3 has 13 residues. The CDR3 bases are TGTGCCAGTAGTATGTCGGGATACACTGAAGCTTTCTTT. It codes for CASSMSGYTEAFF.

This clonotype appeared a few times. At one end the junction does not follow the germline gene, possibly because of a read error. The J gene is TRBJ1-1, the V gene TRBV5-6, with D possibly TRBD1 on 5 matching bases. Looked up from germline, CDR1 is SGHDT and CDR2 is YYEEEE. The CDR3 is made up of 14 amino acids. CDR3 sequence: CASSFTGWNTEASF. CDR3 nucleotide sequence: TGTGCCAGCAGCTTTACAGGATGGAACACTGAAGCTTCCTTT.

This clonotype has more than one count but fewer than ten. The chain has TRBV11-2 and TRBJ2-5, with D possibly matching TRBD2 (5 bases). The DNA matches TRBJ2-7 better at its end, which makes the J call doubtful. The length of the CDR3 is 15 residues. Germline V gene sequence: CDR1 SGHAT, CDR2 FQNNGV. CDR3 DNA: TGTGCCAGCAGCTTAGTACAGTCCTGGAGGCACGAGCAGTACTTC. It specifies CASSLVQSWRHEQYF.

CDR3 amino acids: CASSFLGGDTDTQYF. The DNA of the CDR3 is TGTGCCAGCAGCTTTTTGGGGGGGGATACCGATACGCAGTATTTT. The chain links TRBV5-4 to TRBJ2-3; TRBD2 matches at 7 bases. This CDR3 is built from 15 residues. V trimming: 2 bases; J trimming: 6 bases; junction bases outside the gene matches: 9. CDR1 is SGHNT, CDR2 YYREEE, per germline (reference sequence).

The chain joins TRBV6-6 to TRBJ1-1; TRBD1 is a possible D gene (6 bases). Trimming took off 5 bases at V and 5 bases at J, with 12 bases between the two ends. The CDR3 contains 13 residues. The germline gives CDR1 MNHNY, CDR2 SVGAGI (reference sequence). The CDR3 bases are TGTGCCAGCAGTCCTAGGGGGATAACTGAAGCTTTCTTT. Protein sequence: CASSPRGITEAFF.